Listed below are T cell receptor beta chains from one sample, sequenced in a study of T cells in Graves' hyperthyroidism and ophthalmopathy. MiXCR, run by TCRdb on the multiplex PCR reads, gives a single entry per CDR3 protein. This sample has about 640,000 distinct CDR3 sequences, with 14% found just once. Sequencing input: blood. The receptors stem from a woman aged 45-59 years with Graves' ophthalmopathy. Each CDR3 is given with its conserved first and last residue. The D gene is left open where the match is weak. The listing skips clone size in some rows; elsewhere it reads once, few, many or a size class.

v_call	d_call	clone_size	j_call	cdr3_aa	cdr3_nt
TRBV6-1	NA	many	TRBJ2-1	CASRIMDQASYNEQFF	TGTGCCAGCAGAATTATGGACCAAGCCTCCTACAATGAGCAGTTCTTC
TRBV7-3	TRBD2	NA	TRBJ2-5	CASSPAASGRAETQYF	TGTGCCAGCAGCCCGGCGGCTAGCGGGAGGGCGGAGACCCAGTACTTC
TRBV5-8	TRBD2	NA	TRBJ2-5	CASSQGLAGAQGETQYF	TGTGCCAGCAGCCAGGGACTAGCGGGAGCCCAAGGGGAGACCCAGTACTTC
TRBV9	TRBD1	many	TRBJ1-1	CASSGSQGAGGNWNTEAFF	TGTGCCAGCAGCGGTAGCCAGGGGGCAGGAGGGAATTGGAACACTGAAGCTTTCTTT
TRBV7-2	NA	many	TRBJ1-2	CASSFEGSLGGYTF	TGTGCCAGCAGCTTTGAGGGTTCCCTAGGTGGCTACACCTTC
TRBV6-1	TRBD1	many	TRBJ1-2	CASNPGGYGYTF	TGTGCCAGCAACCCAGGGGGCTATGGCTACACCTTC
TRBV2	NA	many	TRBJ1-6	CASSEFEGDWNSPLHF	TGTGCCAGCAGTGAATTTGAGGGGGATTGGAATTCACCCCTCCACTTT
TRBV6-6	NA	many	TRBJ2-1	CASSYSTTGEQFF	TGTGCCAGCAGTTACTCGACCACAGGAGAGCAGTTCTTC
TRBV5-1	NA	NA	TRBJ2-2	CASSLGVQTGELFF	TGCGCCAGCAGCTTGGGTGTACAGACCGGGGAGCTGTTTTTT
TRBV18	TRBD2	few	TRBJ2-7	CASSPNAGGPYEQYF	TGTGCCAGCTCACCCAACGCGGGAGGGCCCTACGAGCAGTACTTC
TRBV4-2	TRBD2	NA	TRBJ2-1	CASSQVSGGPRNEQFF	TGTGCCAGCAGCCAAGTGTCGGGAGGGCCTCGGAATGAGCAGTTCTTC
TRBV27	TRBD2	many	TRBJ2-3	CASSHWTSVSTDTQYF	TGTGCCAGCAGCCACTGGACTAGCGTGAGCACAGATACGCAGTATTTT
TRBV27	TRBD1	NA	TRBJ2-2	CASSYRDRGTGELFF	TGTGCCAGCAGTTATCGGGACAGAGGCACCGGGGAGCTGTTTTTT
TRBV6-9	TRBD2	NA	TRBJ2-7	CASSYNRLAAKTSSYEQYF	TGTGCCAGCAGTTACAACCGACTAGCGGCAAAGACTAGCTCCTACGAGCAGTACTTC
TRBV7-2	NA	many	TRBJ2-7	CASRAGGSAYEQYF	TGTGCCAGCAGAGCTGGCGGCTCGGCCTACGAGCAGTACTTC
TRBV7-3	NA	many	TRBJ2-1	CASSRDAYNEQFF	TGTGCCAGCAGCCGGGACGCCTACAATGAGCAGTTCTTC
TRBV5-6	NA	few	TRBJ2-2	CASGRLDSPNTGELFF	TGTGCCAGCGGTAGATTAGACAGCCCGAACACCGGGGAGCTGTTTTTT
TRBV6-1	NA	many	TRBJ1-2	CASSEAVRRENYGYTF	TGTGCCAGCAGTGAAGCTGTGCGAAGGGAAAACTATGGCTACACCTTC
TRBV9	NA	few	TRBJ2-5	CASSGGTHQETQYF	TGTGCCAGCAGCGGCGGGACACATCAAGAGACCCAGTACTTC
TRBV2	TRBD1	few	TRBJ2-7	CASRPGQVTPEQYF	TGTGCCAGCAGACCGGGACAGGTTACGCCCGAGCAGTACTTC
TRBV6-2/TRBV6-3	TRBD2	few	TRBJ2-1	CASGSNRGRTSSYNEQFF	TGTGCCAGCGGCTCAAACCGCGGGAGGACGAGCTCCTACAATGAGCAGTTCTTC
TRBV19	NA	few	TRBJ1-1	CASSIRGETNTEAFF	TGTGCCAGTAGTATTCGTGGGGAGACGAACACTGAAGCTTTCTTT
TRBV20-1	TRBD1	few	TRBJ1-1	CSARATRGQVEAFF	TGCAGTGCTAGAGCTACCAGGGGGCAGGTTGAAGCTTTCTTT
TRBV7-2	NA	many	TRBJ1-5	CASSLVGGVSNQPQHF	TGTGCCAGCAGCTTAGTGGGGGGAGTTAGCAATCAGCCCCAGCATTTT
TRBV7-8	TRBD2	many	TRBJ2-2	CASSILGGGANTGELFF	TGTGCCAGCAGCATCCTAGGTGGGGGGGCGAACACCGGGGAGCTGTTTTTT
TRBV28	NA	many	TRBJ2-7	CASSRPSESYEQYF	TGTGCCAGCAGCAGACCTAGCGAGAGCTACGAGCAGTACTTC
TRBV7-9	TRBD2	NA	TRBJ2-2	CASSPAGGQSGELFF	TGTGCCAGCAGCCCCGCGGGAGGGCAGTCCGGGGAGCTGTTTTTT
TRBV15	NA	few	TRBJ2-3	CATSSPFETSTDTQYF	TGTGCCACCAGCAGTCCTTTCGAGACTAGCACAGATACGCAGTATTTT
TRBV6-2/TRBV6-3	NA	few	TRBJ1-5	CASSYFVHRPQHF	TGTGCCAGCAGTTACTTCGTCCACCGGCCCCAGCATTTT
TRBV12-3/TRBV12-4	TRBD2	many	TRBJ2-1	CASSLMTSGGSSYNEQFF	TGTGCCAGCAGTTTAATGACTAGCGGGGGTAGCTCCTACAATGAGCAGTTCTTC
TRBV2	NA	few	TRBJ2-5	CASRVVLETQYF	TGTGCCAGCAGGGTGGTTTTGGAGACCCAGTACTTC
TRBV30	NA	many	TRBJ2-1	CAWSVIDNEQFF	TGTGCCTGGAGTGTCATCGACAATGAGCAGTTCTTC
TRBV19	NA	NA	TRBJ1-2	CASTPDRANYGYTF	TGTGCCAGTACTCCAGACCGAGCTAACTATGGCTACACCTTC
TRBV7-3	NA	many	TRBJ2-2	CASSLDYGGGELFF	TGTGCCAGCAGCTTAGACTACGGGGGCGGGGAGCTGTTTTTT
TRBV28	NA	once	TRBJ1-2	CASSGRVVGYTF	TGTGCCAGCAGTGGCAGGGTCGTCGGCTACACCTTC
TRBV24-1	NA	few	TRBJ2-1	CATSESYYNEQFF	TGTGCCACCAGTGAGTCCTATTACAATGAGCAGTTCTTC
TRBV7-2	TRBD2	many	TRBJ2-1	CASSKQGVGLAGGLYNEQFF	TGTGCCAGCAGCAAACAGGGGGTAGGACTAGCGGGAGGGCTTTACAATGAGCAGTTCTTC
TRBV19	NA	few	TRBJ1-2	CASSIDPVTERTEGYTF	TGTGCCAGTAGTATAGATCCCGTAACGGAGCGAACTGAGGGCTACACCTTC
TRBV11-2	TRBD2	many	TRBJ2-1	CASSRLQRTSSYNEQFF	TGTGCCAGCAGCAGACTCCAGAGGACTAGCTCCTACAATGAGCAGTTCTTC
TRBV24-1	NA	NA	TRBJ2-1	CATSDPQGRGDEQFF	TGTGCCACCAGTGATCCTCAGGGCAGGGGGGATGAGCAGTTCTTC
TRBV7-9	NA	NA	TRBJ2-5	CASSLRTGETQYF	TGTGCCAGCAGCTTACGGACCGGGGAGACCCAGTACTTC
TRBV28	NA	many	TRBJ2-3	CASTRGGGTDTQYF	TGTGCCAGCACCAGGGGCGGGGGCACAGATACGCAGTATTTT
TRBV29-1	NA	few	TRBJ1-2	CSVEGPGYTF	TGCAGCGTTGAAGGGCCCGGCTACACCTTC
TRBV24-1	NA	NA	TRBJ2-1	CATSDREYLYNEQFF	TGTGCCACCAGTGATAGGGAGTACCTCTACAATGAGCAGTTCTTC
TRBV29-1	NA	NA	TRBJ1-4	CSVEDRGTSEKLFF	TGCAGCGTTGAAGATCGGGGGACGTCTGAAAAACTGTTTTTT
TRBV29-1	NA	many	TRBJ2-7	CSVPRKGGLPYEQYF	TGCAGCGTCCCCCGGAAAGGCGGGCTACCCTACGAGCAGTACTTC
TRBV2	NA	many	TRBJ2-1	CASSPMGNNEQFF	TGTGCCAGCAGTCCGATGGGGAACAATGAGCAGTTCTTC
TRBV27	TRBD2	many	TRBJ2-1	CASSLRRRVSGGYNEQFF	TGTGCCAGCAGTTTACGTCGGCGTGTTAGCGGGGGATACAATGAGCAGTTCTTC
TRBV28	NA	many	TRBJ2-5	CASSFVQTFWTQYF	TGTGCCAGCAGTTTTGTCCAGACTTTTTGGACCCAGTACTTC
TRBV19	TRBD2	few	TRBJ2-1	CASSITSGYYNEQFF	TGTGCCAGTAGTATAACTAGCGGGTACTACAATGAGCAGTTCTTC
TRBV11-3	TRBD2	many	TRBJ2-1	CASSFPGLSSDEQFF	TGTGCCAGCAGCTTTCCGGGACTATCCTCGGATGAGCAGTTCTTC
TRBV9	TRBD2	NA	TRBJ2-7	CASSVGGLAGGSYEQYF	TGTGCCAGCAGCGTAGGGGGACTAGCGGGAGGTTCCTACGAGCAGTACTTC
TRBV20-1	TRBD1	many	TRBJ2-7	CSAPSGTGGREQYF	TGCAGTGCTCCCTCCGGGACAGGGGGACGCGAGCAGTACTTC
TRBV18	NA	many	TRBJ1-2	CASSPIRNRDDGYTF	TGTGCCAGCTCACCAATAAGAAACAGGGATGATGGCTACACCTTC
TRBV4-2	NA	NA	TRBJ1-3	CASSQPDRLSGNTIYF	TGTGCCAGCAGCCAACCTGACAGGCTGTCTGGAAACACCATATATTTT
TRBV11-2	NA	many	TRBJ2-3	CASSLVGGDTQYF	TGTGCCAGCAGCTTAGTAGGAGGGGATACGCAGTATTTT
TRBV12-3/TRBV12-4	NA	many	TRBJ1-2	CASSSIIPTIPVNYGYTF	TGTGCCAGCAGTTCAATAATCCCGACAATCCCCGTAAACTATGGCTACACCTTC
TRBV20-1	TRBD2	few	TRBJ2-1	CSARDFAAGGQFF	TGCAGTGCTAGAGATTTTGCAGCGGGAGGGCAGTTCTTC
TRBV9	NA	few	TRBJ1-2	CASSVDGYTF	TGTGCCAGCAGCGTAGATGGCTACACCTTC